Many counts were recorded for the clone carrying this TCR beta chain. Germline CDR1 is SGHRS and CDR2 is YFSETQ. J gave up 4 bases and V 4 bases, and 2 bases lay outside the gene matches. This CDR3 spans 14 amino acids. This record belongs to a study of early T cells in non-severe SARS-CoV-2 infection. TCRdb itself ran the 5' RACE reads through MiXCR, one entry per CDR3 protein. The data contain 30,000 to 35,000 distinct CDR3 sequences, 4.5% to 5% of them singletons. The chain employs TRBV5-1 and TRBJ2-2; 9 bases line up with TRBD1. The sequencing sample was made of whole blood. This clonotype was obtained from an adult who was a healthcare worker with PCR-confirmed SARS-CoV-2 infection or an uninfected control (not recorded which). The DNA of the CDR3 is TGCGCCAGCAGCGGGACAGGGTTCACCGGGGAGCTGTTTTTT. Translated, it gives CASSGTGFTGELFF.